The 7 T cell receptor beta chains presented below share a single source sample, sequenced in a study of blood T cell repertoires in COVID-19. The assay was immunoSEQ multiplex PCR, and TCRdb's table has in-frame clones only and misses some. The repertoire has about 500,000 clones, about nine tenths of them found once; the top ten carry 0.65% to 0.9%. The sample taken for sequencing was PBMCs or T cells enriched from blood (not recorded which). All receptors derive from a woman between 18 and 29 years old who had recovered from COVID-19.

This rearrangement joins TRBV4-1 to TRBJ2-1; D unresolved. V lost 1 base to trimming and J lost 12 bases, with 16 bases between them. CDR3 length: 14 amino acids. CDR1 MGHRA and CDR2 YSYEKL come from the germline V gene. In DNA form, the CDR3 reads TGCGCCAGCAGCCAAGGCCCTATATCGTTTGGGCAGTTCTTC. Translating it yields CASSQGPISFGQFF.

The rearrangement links TRBV7-9 to TRBJ1-1; D gene ambiguous. V gave up 6 bases and J gave up 1 base, with 18 bases separating them. The CDR3 spans 16 residues. The germline V gene has CDR1 SEHNR and CDR2 FQNEAQ (reference sequence). The CDR3 protein is CASSNRSFAKNTEAFF. CDR3 DNA sequence: TGTGCCAGCAGTAACCGGTCATTCGCTAAGAACACTGAAGCTTTCTTT.

The chain recombines TRBV19 with TRBJ2-1, with a weak D call TRBD1 (5 bases). Germline CDR1 and CDR2: LNHDA and SQIVND (reference sequence). CDR3 length: 15 residues. V was clipped by 3 bases and J by 5 bases, with 14 bases between them. CDR3 in DNA: TGTGCCAGTAGTATGGCCCCTAAAGGGGACAATGAGCAGTTCTTC. Translated: CASSMAPKGDNEQFF.

The chain links TRBV11-1 to TRBJ2-1; D is unresolved. Between the trimmed V and J ends, which lost 1 base and 4 bases, there was a span of 5 bases. The CDR3 runs to 13 residues. CDR1 and CDR2 from the germline V gene are SGHAT and FQDESV (reference sequence). DNA of the CDR3: TGTGCCAGCAGCTTAGACTATTACAATGAGCAGTTCTTC. Translation gives CASSLDYYNEQFF.

V and J are TRBV6-5 and TRBJ1-2; D is unclear. Trimming left V 7 bases short and J 5 bases short, with 14 bases between. The CDR3 length is 13 residues. From germline, CDR1 is MNHEY and CDR2 SVGAGI. The CDR3 DNA reads as TGTGCCAGCAACGAAAAACCGGGATATGGCTACACCTTC. As protein: CASNEKPGYGYTF.

The CDR3 here is CASSRADTQYF. The CDR3 DNA reads as TGTGCCAGCAGCCGCGCGGATACGCAGTATTTT. The genes are TRBV6-5 and TRBJ2-3, with D unclear. CDR3 length: 11 residues. The germline V gene encodes CDR1 MNHEY and CDR2 SVGAGI. V was trimmed by 6 bases and J by 6 bases, leaving 7 bases between them.

CDR3: CAWRDLHRGPGANVLTF. Here the CDR3 DNA reads TGTGCCTGGAGAGATTTACACAGGGGGCCTGGGGCCAACGTCCTGACTTTC. The V gene is TRBV30, the J gene TRBJ2-6, with 9 positions matching TRBD1. Germline values: CDR1 GTSNPN, CDR2 SVGIG (reference sequence). The CDR3 totals 17 residues. Trimming took 3 bases from V and 2 from J; bases not matched to a gene: 8.